These T cell receptor beta chains were read from a single sample in a study of blood T cell repertoires in COVID-19. The protocol was immunoSEQ multiplex PCR, while the TCRdb copy is restricted to in-frame clones and leaves out a portion. The sample has 120,000 or so clones; 70% to 90% are singletons. Sample: peripheral blood. The receptors here all came from a woman between 55 and 75 years old with acute or convalescent COVID-19. Each CDR3 is given with its conserved first and last residue. The order of the fields is J gene, clone size, D gene, V gene, CDR3 DNA, CDR3 protein. D genes are given only for firm matches. The size entry is marked missing in some rows and otherwise reads once, few, many or a size class.

TRBJ1-3 | NA | TRBD1 | TRBV12-3/TRBV12-4 | TGTGCCAGCAGTGTGGGACAGGCCCCCATGTATTTT | CASSVGQAPMYF
TRBJ1-2 | NA | NA | TRBV9 | TGTGCCAGCAGCGCCATGGGTCAGGGGCCTAGCCCGAGTGGCTACACCTTC | CASSAMGQGPSPSGYTF
TRBJ1-4 | NA | NA | TRBV4-2 | TGTGCCAGCAGCCTGCATCTAGCCACCTCTAATGAAAAACTGTTTTTT | CASSLHLATSNEKLFF
TRBJ1-5 | NA | NA | TRBV28 | TGTGCCAGCAGTTCCACGGATCAGCCCCAGCATTTT | CASSSTDQPQHF
TRBJ1-1 | NA | TRBD1 | TRBV27 | TGTGCCAGCAGTTTAGAGGGGGCCACTGAAGCTTTCTTT | CASSLEGATEAFF
TRBJ2-5 | NA | TRBD2 | TRBV6-6 | TGTGCCAGCATTCTAGCGGGAGTAATCCACTTC | CASILAGVIHF
TRBJ1-5 | once | NA | TRBV11-3 | TGTGCCAGCAGCTTGGGGGGGATCAATCAGCCCCAGCATTTT | CASSLGGINQPQHF
TRBJ1-5 | NA | TRBD1 | TRBV9 | TGTGCCAGCAGCGTAGATACAGGGGGCAATCAGCCCCAGCATTTT | CASSVDTGGNQPQHF
TRBJ2-5 | NA | NA | TRBV28 | TGTGCCAGCAGTTTATGGTGGCCCCACGGAGGAGGAGGGAAAGAGACCCAGTACTTC | CASSLWWPHGGGGKETQYF
TRBJ1-2 | NA | TRBD1 | TRBV30 | TGTGCCTGGTTGGGTAGAGAGCTGCTCGGGACAGGGGTGAACTATGGCTACACCTTC | CAWLGRELLGTGVNYGYTF
TRBJ1-6 | NA | NA | TRBV11-2 | TGTGCCAGCAGCCCACTCTTAACGGTCGGTTCACCCCTCCACTTT | CASSPLLTVGSPLHF
TRBJ1-2 | NA | NA | TRBV9 | TGTGCCAGCAGCGGACAGGAAATCTATGGCTACACCTTC | CASSGQEIYGYTF
TRBJ1-3 | NA | TRBD1 | TRBV30 | TGTGCCTGGACCCCTACAGGGGGCGTTGGAAACACCATATATTTT | CAWTPTGGVGNTIYF
TRBJ1-1 | few | TRBD1 | TRBV7-3 | TGTGCCAGCAGCTACCTTACAGGGGGCATCTTGAACACTGAAGCTTTCTTT | CASSYLTGGILNTEAFF
TRBJ2-6 | once | NA | TRBV19 | TGTGCCAGTAGTTCCCAAGCCAACGTCCTGACTTTC | CASSSQANVLTF
TRBJ2-3 | NA | TRBD2 | TRBV27 | TGTGCCAGCAGTTTAGCGGTGGGGAGGGTGTATTTT | CASSLAVGRVYF
TRBJ2-3 | NA | NA | TRBV7-8 | TGTGCCAGCAGCCTCCCACGGAGGGTATCTCGCACAGATACGCAGTATTTT | CASSLPRRVSRTDTQYF
TRBJ1-2 | NA | TRBD1 | TRBV28 | TGTGCCAGCAGTACCGGGACAGCATATGGCTACACCTTC | CASSTGTAYGYTF
TRBJ1-2 | NA | TRBD1 | TRBV28 | TGTGCCAGCAGCCAACCCTACGGGACAGGTGGGGGCTACACCTTC | CASSQPYGTGGGYTF
TRBJ2-5 | NA | TRBD2 | TRBV7-9 | TGTGCCAGCAGCTTAGAAGCGGGATGGGAGACCCAGTACTTC | CASSLEAGWETQYF
TRBJ2-5 | NA | TRBD2 | TRBV10-3 | TGTGCCATCGGGACTACCCAAGAGACCCAGTACTTC | CAIGTTQETQYF
TRBJ2-7 | NA | NA | TRBV11-1 | TGTGCCAGCAGCAAGACTGACTCCTACGAGCAGTACTTC | CASSKTDSYEQYF
TRBJ1-2 | NA | TRBD1 | TRBV6-6 | TGTGCCAGCAGTCCACTGGGACAGGGTGGTGGTGGAAATGGCTACACCTTC | CASSPLGQGGGGNGYTF
TRBJ2-5 | NA | NA | TRBV24-1 | TGTGCCACCAGTGGGTCGGCAGCGGTCCAAGAGACCCAGTACTTC | CATSGSAAVQETQYF
TRBJ1-3 | NA | TRBD1 | TRBV2 | TGTGCCAGCAGGTCAGGGGGATCATACACCATATATTTT | CASRSGGSYTIYF
TRBJ2-5 | many | TRBD2 | TRBV5-1 | TGCGCCAGCAGCTTCGGGGGGAGTGGAGGAGAGACCCAGTACTTC | CASSFGGSGGETQYF
TRBJ1-6 | NA | TRBD1 | TRBV10-3 | TGTGCCATCAGTGATAAGGGACAGGGACGGTCACCCCTCCACTTT | CAISDKGQGRSPLHF
TRBJ2-5 | once | TRBD2 | TRBV19 | TGTGCCAGTAGTATACGGACTAGAGGAGAGACCCAGTACTTC | CASSIRTRGETQYF
TRBJ1-1 | once | TRBD1 | TRBV2 | TGTGCCAGCAGTGAGAGTGGGACAGGGTGGAACACTGAAGCTTTCTTT | CASSESGTGWNTEAFF
TRBJ2-3 | NA | TRBD2 | TRBV9 | TGTGCCAGCAGCCCGGGACTAGCGGGCCCCTCAGATACGCAGTATTTT | CASSPGLAGPSDTQYF
TRBJ1-2 | NA | TRBD1 | TRBV29-1 | TGCAGCGTTGAAGGAACAGGGGAAAACTATGGCTACACCTTC | CSVEGTGENYGYTF
TRBJ1-3 | NA | NA | TRBV29-1 | TGCAGCGCCGCGATAGAGGCCTCTGGAAACACCATATATTTT | CSAAIEASGNTIYF
TRBJ1-5 | NA | NA | TRBV2 | TGTGCCAGCAGTGAAAGTAGGGAGGATCAGCCCCAGCATTTT | CASSESREDQPQHF
TRBJ1-5 | once | NA | TRBV5-6 | TGTGCCAGCAGCTTCCTAGGTCAGCCCCAGCATTTT | CASSFLGQPQHF
TRBJ1-5 | few | NA | TRBV20-1 | TGCAGTGCTAGTGTGGGGCAGAACAATCAGCCCCAGCATTTT | CSASVGQNNQPQHF
TRBJ1-1 | NA | NA | TRBV3-1/TRBV3-2 | TGTGCCAGCAGCCCCGCCTACTATAGCACTGAAGCTTTCTTT | CASSPAYYSTEAFF
TRBJ2-1 | NA | TRBD2 | TRBV24-1 | TGTGCCACCAGTGATTTAGGTGGTAGCGGGAGTCTGTTCTTC | CATSDLGGSGSLFF
TRBJ1-1 | NA | NA | TRBV5-6 | TGTGCCAGCAGCTTGGACAGGGCCTTCATGAACACTGAAGCTTTCTTT | CASSLDRAFMNTEAFF
TRBJ2-1 | NA | NA | TRBV12-3/TRBV12-4 | TGTGCCAGCAGTTTACTAACGACTAGTGAGCAGTTCTTC | CASSLLTTSEQFF
TRBJ1-3 | once | NA | TRBV5-4 | TGTGCCAGCAGCTCGGGTGGAAACACCATATATTTT | CASSSGGNTIYF
TRBJ2-2 | NA | NA | TRBV2 | TGTGCCAGCAGTAGGAGGGGCCGCACCGGGGAGCTGTTTTTT | CASSRRGRTGELFF
TRBJ2-1 | NA | TRBD2 | TRBV19 | TGTGCCAGTACCGGACTAGCGGGGTACAATGAGCAGTTCTTC | CASTGLAGYNEQFF
TRBJ1-1 | NA | NA | TRBV30 | TGTGCCTGGAAAGTACAGGGTAGCGCTGAAGCTTTCTTT | CAWKVQGSAEAFF
TRBJ2-1 | NA | TRBD2 | TRBV5-4 | TGTGCCAGCAGCTCTTGGGCGGGAGGCACAAATGAGCAGTTCTTC | CASSSWAGGTNEQFF
TRBJ1-5 | NA | NA | TRBV6-5 | TGTGCCAGCAGCCCCCAGGGTCCTGAAAATCAGCCCCAGCATTTT | CASSPQGPENQPQHF
TRBJ2-3 | NA | TRBD2 | TRBV3-1/TRBV3-2 | TGTGCCAGCAGCCAAGGGACTAGCGGGTTTACTAGCACAGATACGCAGTATTTT | CASSQGTSGFTSTDTQYF
TRBJ1-5 | NA | TRBD1 | TRBV28 | TGTGCCAGCAGTTCCTGGGACAGCCGCAATCAGCCCCAGCATTTT | CASSSWDSRNQPQHF
TRBJ1-5 | once | NA | TRBV19 | TGTGCCAGTAGAACGCAGTACAATCAGCCCCAGCATTTT | CASRTQYNQPQHF
TRBJ1-2 | NA | TRBD1 | TRBV6-5 | TGTGCCAGCAGGCGGGACAGGGCTAACTATGGCTACACCTTC | CASRRDRANYGYTF